The T cell receptor (beta chain) described here comes from a study of shared clonotypes between healthy human individuals. The CDR3 consists of 15 residues. The V segment lost 5 bases and the J segment 7 bases; nucleotides outside the gene matches: 11. The germline V gene encodes CDR1 SGHTA and CDR2 FQGNSA. Profiling relied on immunoSEQ multiplex PCR, and the TCRdb table lists in-frame clones only, not all of them. The sample has fewer than 2.5 million clones, over 85% seen once. This clone was found once. The rearrangement uses TRBV7-2 and TRBJ2-1; 7 bases agree with TRBD2. The TCR comes from a man between 18 and 35 years old in good health. Some clones in this sample may be carry-over from other donors' samples. Sequencing was carried out using naive CD4+ T cells from PBMCs. Subset described: CD45RA+ positively selected. The CDR3, as DNA: TGTGCCAGCAGCCTCGGACTAGTGGTGAGGAATGAGCAGTTCTTC. Protein product: CASSLGLVVRNEQFF.